The source of this T cell receptor beta chain is a study of identifying expanded T cells in peripheral blood. Study conclusions and caveats: Variance in clone template counts between approximately two-week samples significantly increased with total template count across all healthy donors.

TCRdb keeps only in-frame clones here, not all; method: immunoSEQ multiplex PCR. The table includes around 120,000 clones, around 89% detected once. With respect to this clone: The antigen is undetermined.

CDR1 and CDR2 (germline): MGHRA, YSYEKL. The CDR3 consists of 14 residues. V gave up 0 bases and J gave up 5 bases, with 8 bases separating them. What was sequenced was blood. The sequence was collected from a person aged 18 to 75 in good health. The rearrangement joins TRBV4-1 to TRBJ1-5; D perhaps matches TRBD1 (6 bases). The CDR3 DNA reads as TGCGCCAGCAGCCAAGAGGGGGCGGATCAGCCCCAGCATTTT. As protein: CASSQEGADQPQHF.